Presented here are 30 T cell receptor beta chains from one specimen sequenced in a study of OX40 agonist ivuxolimab in advanced cancers. Here immunoSEQ multiplex PCR was the method, and the copy in TCRdb shows in-frame clones only, minus some. The profile covers over 150,000 clones, with approximately 94% appearing a single time and about 0.31% taken by the ten largest. Here the sequenced sample was CD4+ or CD8+ T cells sorted from blood, taken in a trial of the OX40 agonist ivuxolimab. The receptors come from an adult with an advanced solid tumor such as melanoma, head and neck, liver or kidney cancer.

This chain uses TRBV5-1 with TRBJ2-2; no definite D call. From germline, CDR1 is SGHRS and CDR2 YFSETQ. Trimming left V 1 base short and J 0 bases short, with 4 bases between. The CDR3 has 14 amino acids. The CDR3 is CASSLYPNTGELFF. CDR3 nucleotide sequence: TGCGCCAGCAGCTTGTACCCGAACACCGGGGAGCTGTTTTTT.

In its sample, this clone was seen once. This chain joins TRBV7-2 and TRBJ2-7; D tentatively fits TRBD1 or TRBD2 (6 bases each). The CDR3 is made up of 14 amino acids. Trimming shortened V by 5 bases and J by 6 bases, and 17 bases separated the two germline ends. In germline, CDR1 is SGHTA, CDR2 FQGNSA. The CDR3 sequence: CASSPAGGPSEQYF. The CDR3 bases are TGTGCCAGCAGCCCCGCTGGGGGGCCTAGCGAGCAGTACTTC.

This chain connects TRBV7-2 to TRBJ2-5, with D unclear. Per germline, CDR1 SGHTA and CDR2 FQGNSA. The V end lost 3 bases, the J end lost 4 bases, and 9 bases lay between the germline ends. This CDR3 contains 13 residues. The DNA for the CDR3 is TGTGCCAGCAGCTTGGGTTTCCCAGAGACCCAGTACTTC. It is translated as CASSLGFPETQYF.

This chain uses TRBV28 with TRBJ1-2, with D unclear. Germline V CDR1 and CDR2: MDHEN, SYDVKM. This CDR3 has 14 residues. Between the trimmed V and J ends, which lost 6 bases and 5 bases, there was a span of 16 bases. The CDR3 sequence: CASSTSPRMYGYTF. CDR3 DNA: TGTGCCAGCAGCACTTCACCCCGGATGTATGGCTACACCTTC.

The rearrangement joins TRBV7-9 to TRBJ2-6, with D unresolved. V lost 5 bases and J lost 0, with 8 bases in between. The V gene's germline CDR1 is SEHNR and CDR2 FQNEAQ (reference sequence). The CDR3 is made up of 15 amino acids. The CDR3 is CASSRRSSGANVLTF. In nucleotides, the CDR3 is TGTGCCAGCAGCCGTCGTAGCTCTGGGGCCAACGTCCTGACTTTC.

V is TRBV6-6 and J is TRBJ2-2; a weak D match, TRBD1 (5 bases). The CDR3 sequence is 16 residues long. V lost 2 bases and J lost 3, with 13 bases in between. Germline CDR1 and CDR2: MNHNY and SVGAGI (reference sequence). The CDR3 DNA is TGTGCCAGCAGTTACGGGCAGGGCGAAGACACCGGGGAGCTGTTTTTT. Its translation: CASSYGQGEDTGELFF.

The V gene is TRBV7-9, the J gene TRBJ1-2; D is ambiguous. CDR1 is SEHNR, CDR2 FQNEAQ, per germline (reference sequence). Trimming removed 3 bases at V and 7 bases at J, with 15 bases between. The CDR3 consists of 14 residues. CDR3 DNA: TGTGCCAGCAGCTTGAGTCCCCGGGTAAGTGGCTACACCTTC. Translated, it gives CASSLSPRVSGYTF.

The chain is built from TRBV4-3 and TRBJ1-1; D gene ambiguous. The CDR3 spans 13 residues. V was trimmed by 3 bases and J by 1 base, leaving 6 bases between them. From germline, CDR1 is LGHNA and CDR2 YSLEER. In DNA, the CDR3 is TGCGCCAGCAGCCAGCGTTCGAACACTGAAGCTTTCTTT. It specifies CASSQRSNTEAFF.

The J gene is TRBJ1-1, the V gene TRBV10-3, with D perhaps TRBD1 (6 bases). The CDR3 is 15 residues long. Per the germline V gene, CDR1 is ENHRY and CDR2 is SYGVKD. Trimming took off 1 base at V and 5 bases at J, with 14 bases between the two ends. The CDR3 nucleotides are TGTGCCATCAGTGAGTTTATGGGGGGCGGAACTGAAGCTTTCTTT. The encoded protein is CAISEFMGGGTEAFF.

This clone appeared a single time. The rearrangement links TRBV6-5 to TRBJ2-3; D is perhaps TRBD1 (6 bases). The CDR3 covers 16 residues. Germline CDR1 reads MNHEY; CDR2 reads SVGAGI. V gave up 0 bases and J gave up 4 bases, with 14 bases separating them. In DNA, the CDR3 is TGTGCCAGCAGTTACTCGGGGACAACTACCGCAGATACGCAGTATTTT. Its translation is CASSYSGTTTADTQYF.

This sequence joins TRBV20-1 and TRBJ2-4; TRBD1 matches at 8 bases. Trimming removed 6 bases from V and 8 bases from J; junction bases left unmatched: 3. Germline CDR1 reads DFQATT; CDR2 reads SNEGSKA (reference sequence). The CDR3 covers 11 residues. CDR3 bases: TGCAGTGCCCAACAGGGGGACATTCAGTACTTC. Protein sequence: CSAQQGDIQYF.

The chain is built from TRBV5-1 and TRBJ1-2, with a tentative D call TRBD1 (5 bases). CDR1 SGHRS and CDR2 YFSETQ come from the germline V gene. Trimming left V 1 base short and J 4 bases short, with 17 bases between. The CDR3 is 16 residues long. The CDR3 DNA reads TGCGCCAGCAGCTTGTACACCCGACAGACCGTCTATGGCTACACCTTC. Translation: CASSLYTRQTVYGYTF. Together with reference TRBV5-1 and TRBJ1-2, the CDR3 gives the full variable domain: KAGVTQTPRYLIKTRGQQVTLSCSPISGHRSVSWYQQTPGQGLQFLFEYFSETQRNKGNFPGRFSGRQFSNSRSEMNVSTLELGDSALYLCASSLYTRQTVYGYTFGSGTRLTVV.

J is TRBJ2-7 and V is TRBV28; 9 nucleotides agree with TRBD2. The CDR3 covers 17 residues. After removal of 7 bases from V and 3 bases from J, the junction contained 16 bases not matched to a gene. The germline V gene encodes CDR1 MDHEN and CDR2 SYDVKM. CDR3 bases: TGTGCCAGCACCATCCATGCGGGACTAGCCGCGCGCTACGAGCAGTACTTC. As protein: CASTIHAGLAARYEQYF.

This sequence joins TRBV6-5 and TRBJ1-6, with D tentatively TRBD1 (5 bases). There are 15 residues in the CDR3. Trimming took off 0 bases at V and 10 bases at J, with 13 bases between the two ends. Per the germline V gene, CDR1 is MNHEY and CDR2 is SVGAGI. The CDR3 here is CASSYSRGEGSPLHF. For the CDR3, the DNA is TGTGCCAGCAGTTACTCTCGGGGGGAAGGCTCACCCCTCCACTTT.

The rearrangement joins TRBV6-1 to TRBJ1-5; 8 bases fit TRBD1. Germline CDR1 is MNHNS and CDR2 is SASEGT. The J segment lost 6 bases and the V segment lost 4 bases, leaving 5 bases of the junction unmatched. The CDR3 runs 14 residues. The CDR3, as DNA: TGTGCCAGCAGTGCAGGGGGCTCCACTCAGCCCCAGCATTTT. This sequence encodes CASSAGGSTQPQHF.

The sample holds one count of this clone. The J gene is TRBJ2-4, the V gene TRBV28; a possible D gene is TRBD2 (5 bases). Trimming shortened V by 6 bases and J by 1 base, and 16 bases separated the two germline ends. CDR1 MDHEN and CDR2 SYDVKM come from the germline V gene. There are 16 residues in the CDR3. CDR3 sequence (DNA): TGTGCCAGCAGCACGTCCCCCTCGGGGGCCAAAAACATTCAGTACTTC. Translating gives CASSTSPSGAKNIQYF.

The gene calls are TRBV6-4 and TRBJ1-5, with a possible D match to TRBD1 (6 bases). From germline, CDR1 is MRHNA and CDR2 SNTAGT. The CDR3 sequence is 14 residues long. The V end lost 3 bases, the J end lost 0 bases, and 6 bases lay between the germline ends. DNA for the CDR3: TGTGCCAGCAGTGAACAGGGTAGCAATCAGCCCCAGCATTTT. This gives the protein CASSEQGSNQPQHF.

This chain links TRBV28 with TRBJ1-5; D is unresolved. The CDR3 runs 11 residues. V was pared by 5 bases and J by 9 bases, with 8 bases between. Germline-derived CDR1 and CDR2 are MDHEN and SYDVKM. The CDR3 sequence: CASSSRGPQHF. The CDR3 DNA follows: TGTGCCAGCAGTAGCCGCGGGCCCCAGCATTTT.

V gene TRBV6-6 combines with J gene TRBJ2-3; D gene unclear. The CDR3 consists of 13 residues. Germline CDR1 is MNHNY and CDR2 is SVGAGI (reference sequence). V was cut by 7 bases and J by 2 bases, with 10 bases left in between. The CDR3, as DNA: TGTGCCAGCACCAACTTAATCACAGATACGCAGTATTTT. Protein sequence: CASTNLITDTQYF.

This chain links TRBV7-2 with TRBJ1-6, with 8 bases that match TRBD1. The CDR3 is 15 residues long. V shed 6 bases and J 9 bases; nucleotides not matched to a gene: 10. Germline values: CDR1 SGHTA, CDR2 FQGNSA. This chain's CDR3 is CASSPRSGGGSPLHF. CDR3 in DNA: TGTGCCAGCAGTCCTCGGTCAGGGGGCGGTTCACCCCTCCACTTT.

The chain employs TRBV6-5 and TRBJ2-3, with D hard to call. CDR1 MNHEY and CDR2 SVGAGI come from the germline V gene. Deletions cut 6 bases from V and 4 bases from J, with 5 bases between. The CDR3 contains 11 residues. The DNA for the CDR3 is TGTGCCAGCAGGGGCGCAGATACGCAGTATTTT. As protein: CASRGADTQYF.

In this sample, this clone turned up once. The rearrangement joins TRBV5-1 to TRBJ1-6; D is ambiguous. Germline V gene lookup returns CDR1 SGHRS and CDR2 YFSETQ. V was clipped by 0 bases and J by 0 bases, with 10 bases between them. CDR3 length: 17 amino acids. CDR3 protein: CASSLAGSSSYNSPLHF. In DNA, the CDR3 is TGCGCCAGCAGCTTGGCCGGGAGTAGCTCCTATAATTCACCCCTCCACTTT.

J is TRBJ2-2 and V is TRBV4-1; D gene uncertain. The CDR3 extends over 18 amino acids. CDR1 and CDR2 from the germline V gene are MGHRA and YSYEKL. V was cut by 4 bases and J by 2 bases, with 20 bases left in between. The CDR3 coding sequence is TGCGCCAGCAGCCGTACCCCCACTATCCAGACAAACACCGGGGAGCTGTTTTTT. This encodes CASSRTPTIQTNTGELFF.

The gene calls are TRBV19 and TRBJ2-5; 14 nucleotides agree with TRBD2. The J call may be in error: the DNA end matches TRBJ2-7 better. The length of the CDR3 is 16 residues. Germline assignment: CDR1 LNHDA and CDR2 SQIVND (reference sequence). CDR3: CASSRRLAGGSYEQYF. Written as DNA, the CDR3 is TGTGCCAGTAGTAGGAGACTAGCGGGAGGGTCCTACGAGCAGTACTTC.

V and J are TRBV7-2 and TRBJ2-7; D possibly corresponds to TRBD2 (6 bases). V gave up 5 bases and J gave up 2 bases, with 16 bases separating them. The CDR3 is 15 residues long. CDR1 and CDR2 (germline): SGHTA, FQGNSA. The CDR3 protein is CASSQTRVSTYEQYF. The CDR3 bases are TGTGCCAGCAGCCAGACTAGGGTCTCCACCTACGAGCAGTACTTC.

This clone showed up just a few times. The chain links TRBV4-1 to TRBJ1-1; D gene ambiguous. This CDR3 region has 14 residues. Germline-derived CDR1 and CDR2 are MGHRA and YSYEKL. V lost 4 bases and J 4 bases, leaving 13 bases between the germline ends. The CDR3 loop is CASSLPARGTEAFF. CDR3 bases: TGCGCCAGCAGCCTTCCGGCCCGGGGCACTGAAGCTTTCTTT.

This CDR3 reads CASSIARELRHEQYF. The CDR3 DNA reads TGTGCCAGTAGTATAGCGCGGGAGCTTCGCCACGAGCAGTACTTC. The rearrangement joins TRBV19 to TRBJ2-7; the match to TRBD2 covers 7 bases. Trimming at V came to 1 base and at J to 5 bases, leaving 8 bases not matched to a gene. CDR1 and CDR2 from the germline V gene are LNHDA and SQIVND (reference sequence). This CDR3 comprises 15 residues.

This chain uses TRBV10-2 with TRBJ1-2; tentatively, D is TRBD1 (6 bases). V was shortened by 6 bases and J by 3 bases, with 11 bases between the two germline ends. This CDR3 is built from 13 residues. Germline loops: CDR1 WSHSY, CDR2 SAAADI. The CDR3 DNA follows: TGCGCCAGCAGACAGACAGGACACTATGGCTACACCTTC. Its protein product is CASRQTGHYGYTF.

V is TRBV7-2 and J is TRBJ2-1, with a possible D match to TRBD1 (5 bases). Germline assignment: CDR1 SGHTA and CDR2 FQGNSA. CDR3 length: 15 amino acids. V lost 4 bases, J lost 8 bases, and 18 bases lay in between. The CDR3 region has the DNA TGTGCCAGCAGCTCTTGGCGTTCGATCAGGGATGAGCAGTTCTTC. Encoded protein: CASSSWRSIRDEQFF.

This sequence joins TRBV27 and TRBJ1-2; 9 nucleotides agree with TRBD1. Germline values: CDR1 MNHEY, CDR2 SMNVEV (reference sequence). This CDR3 has 15 residues. V was pared by 5 bases and J by 1 base, with 5 bases of the junction left unmatched. The CDR3 DNA sequence: TGTGCCAGCAGTCCCCCGGGACAGGGTAACTATGGCTACACCTTC. This encodes CASSPPGQGNYGYTF.